The 26 T cell receptor beta chains in this list originate from one sample, sequenced in a study of CD8+ T cells in alopecia areata. Sequencing templates came from extracted RNA that was reverse transcribed into cDNA. Profiling relied on immunoSEQ multiplex PCR, and the TCRdb table lists in-frame clones only, not all of them. The sample has about 19,000 clones, around 67% seen once; the top ten hold roughly 4.5%. CD4+ cells underwent sorting into CD25+CD127- cells for five patients. Sequencing was performed on CD4+ Tregs sorted from blood. These receptors were taken from a human donor with alopecia areata.

The CDR3 sequence: CSVEGTAVWGGVQYF. CDR3 in DNA: TGCAGCGTTGAGGGGACAGCGGTATGGGGAGGGGTCCAGTACTTC. V gene TRBV29-1 combines with J gene TRBJ2-5; possibly TRBD1 or TRBD2 for D (7 bases each). This CDR3 region has 15 residues. The germline V gene encodes CDR1 SQVTM and CDR2 ANQGSEA. Trimming took 3 bases from V and 10 from J, leaving 24 bases between them.

The chain has TRBV6-1 and TRBJ1-4, with 7 bases identical to TRBD1. The CDR3 sequence is 13 residues long. CDR1 MNHNS and CDR2 SASEGT come from the germline V gene. V lost 5 bases to trimming and J lost 7 bases; unmatched junction nucleotides: 4. The CDR3 sequence is CASSSDRAEKLFF. Written as DNA, the CDR3 is TGTGCCAGCAGTAGCGACAGGGCTGAAAAACTGTTTTTT.

The rearrangement links TRBV7-2 to TRBJ1-5, with D unclear. V lost 5 bases and J lost 4, with 9 bases in between. The CDR3 runs to 13 residues. CDR1 is SGHTA and CDR2 is FQGNSA in the germline V gene. CDR3 residues: CASSRQDNQPQHF. As DNA, the CDR3 is TGTGCCAGCAGCCGACAAGATAATCAGCCCCAGCATTTT.

The gene calls are TRBV9 and TRBJ2-7; D ambiguous. V lost 0 bases and J 5 bases, leaving 9 bases between the germline ends. Germline lookup yields CDR1 SGDLS and CDR2 YYNGEE. The CDR3 loop spans 13 amino acids. The CDR3 sequence: CASSVAMGDEQYF. The CDR3 region has the DNA TGTGCCAGCAGCGTAGCCATGGGTGACGAGCAGTACTTC.

This clone was seen a few times. The gene calls are TRBV4-3 and TRBJ1-2; 9 positions agree with TRBD1. J gave up 8 bases and V 4 bases, and 8 bases lay outside the gene matches. The CDR3 covers 14 residues. CDR1 is LGHNA and CDR2 is YSLEER in the germline V gene. CDR3 region: CASSLDRGIRGYTF. The CDR3 nucleotides read TGCGCCAGCAGCCTAGACAGGGGGATAAGGGGCTACACCTTC.

V usage is TRBV18 and J usage is TRBJ1-2, with 7 bases identical to TRBD1. This CDR3 has 13 amino acids. Germline CDR1 reads KGHSH; CDR2 reads LQKENI. The V and J ends lost 3 bases and 8 bases, in that order; junction bases with no gene match: 6. The CDR3 loop reads CASSPQGGDGYTF. The CDR3 DNA follows: TGTGCCAGCTCACCCCAGGGGGGTGACGGCTACACCTTC.

This clone qualifies as medium-sized. The chain carries TRBV6-6 and TRBJ2-2; D is unclear. Germline V lookup: CDR1 MNHNY, CDR2 SVGAGI (reference sequence). This CDR3 comprises 16 residues. Deletions cut 6 bases from V and 1 base from J, with 15 bases between. CDR3 sequence reads: CASSPPGGRNTGELFF. For the CDR3, the DNA is TGTGCCAGCAGCCCTCCGGGTGGGCGGAACACCGGGGAGCTGTTTTTT.

V is TRBV7-2 and J is TRBJ1-2, with 7 bases lining up with TRBD1. CDR1 and CDR2 (germline): SGHTA, FQGNSA. Trimming took 2 bases from V and 4 from J; bases not matched to a gene: 10. The CDR3 consists of 16 residues. CDR3 nucleotides: TGTGCCAGCAGCTTAACCGGACAGGCGGGAACCTATGGCTACACCTTC. Translation gives CASSLTGQAGTYGYTF.

The chain employs TRBV6-5 and TRBJ1-5; 8 nucleotides line up with TRBD1. Germline CDR1 MNHEY, CDR2 SVGAGI. The CDR3 loop spans 14 amino acids. Trimming cost V 4 bases and J 6 bases; bases outside gene matches: 5. The CDR3 DNA reads as TGTGCCAGCAGTTCGACAGGGGCAGGTCAGCCCCAGCATTTT. Translating gives CASSSTGAGQPQHF.

This clone occurred a few times. The gene calls are TRBV28 and TRBJ1-5; D possibly corresponds to TRBD1 (6 bases). From germline, CDR1 is MDHEN and CDR2 SYDVKM. CDR3 length equals 15 residues. The V and J ends lost 6 bases and 1 base respectively, with 13 bases between them. The CDR3 region has the DNA TGTGCCAGCAGACAGGGAGGTAAAAGCAATCAGCCCCAGCATTTT. Residues: CASRQGGKSNQPQHF.

This chain's CDR3 is CASSLASQGYSYEQYF. In DNA, the CDR3 is TGTGCCAGCAGCTTAGCATCCCAGGGCTACTCCTACGAGCAGTACTTC. V and J are TRBV7-2 and TRBJ2-7; TRBD1 is a possible D gene (5 bases). CDR1 and CDR2 (germline): SGHTA, FQGNSA. Trimming removed 0 bases from V and 0 bases from J, with 12 bases in between. The CDR3 has 16 residues.

This clone was detected only once. Here the CDR3 DNA reads TGCGCCAGCAGACCCCCCGAGGACATAATATACGAGCAGTACTTC. Protein sequence: CASRPPEDIIYEQYF. The rearrangement links TRBV5-1 to TRBJ2-7, with a weak D call TRBD1 (5 bases). Looked up from germline, CDR1 is SGHRS and CDR2 is YFSETQ. Between the trimmed V and J ends, which lost 5 bases and 4 bases, there was a span of 19 bases. The CDR3 is made up of 15 amino acids.

This chain uses TRBV5-1 with TRBJ2-1, with 10 bases aligning to TRBD2. Trimming at V came to 4 bases and at J to 6 bases, leaving 13 bases not matched to a gene. Germline loops: CDR1 SGHRS, CDR2 YFSETQ. The CDR3 runs to 17 residues. The CDR3 DNA reads TGCGCCAGCAGCGCCCCTCGAGCGGGGGGGCCGGGCAATGAGCAGTTCTTC. Its protein is CASSAPRAGGPGNEQFF.

V usage is TRBV18 and J usage is TRBJ2-4, with 8 bases identical to TRBD2. V lost 0 bases to trimming and J lost 5 bases; unmatched junction nucleotides: 3. Germline V CDR1 and CDR2: KGHSH, LQKENI. The CDR3 length is 15 residues. CDR3 sequence: CASSPPPAGENIQYF. Written as DNA, the CDR3 is TGTGCCAGCTCACCACCCCCAGCGGGAGAAAACATTCAGTACTTC. Variable domain in full (rest from reference TRBV18 and TRBJ2-4): NAGVMQNPRHLVRRRGQEARLRCSPMKGHSHVYWYRQLPEEGLKFMVYLQKENIIDESGMPKERFSAEFPKEGPSILRIQQVVRGDSAAYFCASSPPPAGENIQYFGAGTRLSVL.

This clone was observed a few times. The chain joins TRBV7-6 to TRBJ2-7; D unresolved. With 1 base removed from V and 3 bases from J, the gap between germline ends came to 7 bases. Per the germline V gene, CDR1 is SGHVS and CDR2 is FNYEAQ. The CDR3 runs 13 residues. The DNA of the CDR3 is TGTGCCAGCAGCTTAGGGGCAGTCTACGAGCAGTACTTC. Translating gives CASSLGAVYEQYF.

About this clone: This CDR3 is also generated by other DNA sequences in the sample. The genes are TRBV29-1 and TRBJ1-2; tentatively, D is TRBD1 (5 bases). The CDR3 contains 13 residues. V gave up 5 bases and J gave up 8 bases, with 18 bases separating them. Germline V gives CDR1 SQVTM, CDR2 ANQGSEA. The CDR3: CSVLKQAAGGYTF. In DNA, the CDR3 is TGCAGCGTTCTTAAACAGGCGGCTGGAGGCTACACCTTC.

Here the CDR3 reads CASSRGTGYYGYTF. The CDR3 DNA follows: TGTGCCAGCAGCCGCGGGACAGGGTACTATGGCTACACCTTC. The chain employs TRBV14 and TRBJ1-2, with 9 bases fitting TRBD1. The J segment lost 3 bases and the V segment lost 4 bases, leaving 3 bases of the junction unmatched. Germline V gene sequence: CDR1 SGHDN, CDR2 FVKESK. The CDR3 consists of 14 residues.

The rearrangement links TRBV7-2 to TRBJ2-7, with 9 bases aligning to TRBD1. The CDR3 consists of 15 residues. CDR1 and CDR2 from the germline V gene are SGHTA and FQGNSA. V lost 0 bases to trimming and J lost 2 bases; unmatched junction nucleotides: 2. The CDR3 nucleotides are TGTGCCAGCAGCTTAGCGGGACAGGGCCCCTACGAGCAGTACTTC. Its protein product is CASSLAGQGPYEQYF.

The chain is built from TRBV20-1 and TRBJ1-2; D may be TRBD1 (5 bases). Germline-derived CDR1 and CDR2 are DFQATT and SNEGSKA (reference sequence). This CDR3 comprises 11 residues. V gave up 6 bases and J gave up 8 bases, with 13 bases separating them. The CDR3 here is CSARGVLGYTF. Written as DNA, the CDR3 is TGCAGTGCCCGGGGGGTCCTCGGCTACACCTTC.

The chain joins TRBV4-2 to TRBJ2-1; weak D call: TRBD2 (6 bases). Trimming removed 8 bases at V and 0 bases at J, with 14 bases between. In germline, CDR1 is LGHNA, CDR2 YNFKEQ. The CDR3 extends over 15 amino acids. For the CDR3, the DNA is TGTGCCAGCTCATATAGCGGAAACTCCTACAATGAGCAGTTCTTC. Translation: CASSYSGNSYNEQFF.

The rearrangement uses TRBV28 and TRBJ2-5; 7 positions match TRBD1. The CDR3 length is 15 residues. In germline, CDR1 is MDHEN, CDR2 SYDVKM. J was trimmed by 1 base and V by 4 bases; bases with no gene match: 6. CDR3: CASSYRGPFQETQYF. The CDR3 nucleotides read TGTGCCAGCAGTTATAGGGGGCCTTTCCAAGAGACCCAGTACTTC.

The chain joins TRBV18 to TRBJ2-7; D gene unclear. The CDR3 is 15 residues long. V was pared by 3 bases and J by 4 bases, with 16 bases between. Per germline, CDR1 KGHSH and CDR2 LQKENI. The CDR3 is CASSPSASSAYEQYF. CDR3 nucleotides: TGTGCCAGCTCACCCTCAGCGTCTAGTGCGTACGAGCAGTACTTC. The variable domain in full, with the rest retrieved from reference TRBV18 and TRBJ2-7, is NAGVMQNPRHLVRRRGQEARLRCSPMKGHSHVYWYRQLPEEGLKFMVYLQKENIIDESGMPKERFSAEFPKEGPSILRIQQVVRGDSAAYFCASSPSASSAYEQYFGPGTRLTVT.

This clone was counted between two and nine times. This sequence joins TRBV6-6 and TRBJ2-7; D tentatively fits TRBD1 or TRBD2 (6 bases each). The CDR3 has 13 residues. Between the trimmed V and J ends, which lost 2 bases and 2 bases, there was a span of 7 bases. Germline CDR1 is MNHNY and CDR2 is SVGAGI (reference sequence). The CDR3 is CASSYGGPYEQYF. The CDR3 DNA sequence: TGTGCCAGCAGTTACGGGGGGCCCTACGAGCAGTACTTC.

V gene TRBV29-1 combines with J gene TRBJ1-2; no clear D. This CDR3 is 15 amino acids long. Germline V gene lookup returns CDR1 SQVTM and CDR2 ANQGSEA. Trimming shortened V by 3 bases and J by 2 bases, and 16 bases separated the two germline ends. CDR3 amino acids: CSVERPEYGNYGYTF. CDR3 sequence (DNA): TGCAGCGTTGAGCGGCCAGAATATGGAAACTATGGCTACACCTTC.

This clone came up a few times. The rearrangement links TRBV28 to TRBJ2-7, with D unresolved. The CDR3 totals 12 residues. V was shortened by 6 bases and J by 12 bases, with 18 bases between the two germline ends. In germline, CDR1 is MDHEN, CDR2 SYDVKM. The CDR3 protein is CASSSPWVELYF. CDR3 in DNA: TGTGCCAGCAGCTCCCCTTGGGTCGAACTGTACTTC.

The genes are TRBV7-2 and TRBJ2-1, with TRBD2 matching 7 bases. CDR3 length equals 18 residues. Germline lookup yields CDR1 SGHTA and CDR2 FQGNSA. V was pared by 4 bases and J by 3 bases, with 15 bases of the junction left unmatched. DNA for the CDR3: TGTGCCAGCAGCTGGTCGGGGTTAGGGCTAGCGGACTACAATGAGCAGTTCTTC. Translating gives CASSWSGLGLADYNEQFF.